This T cell receptor (beta chain) was observed in a study of blood T cells in healthy people across ages. The study, taken as a whole, reports: Considered underestimates were the diversity estimates obtained from one million T cells. Percentage of naive T cells showed a strong correlation with TCR beta diversity. Significant beta diversity loss was already apparent by age approximately 40, declining roughly linearly.

With a J-beta primer mix and a sample-barcoded 5' primer, a second PCR ran about 7 to 12 cycles. TCRdb ran MiXCR on the 5' RACE reads and lists one entry per CDR3 protein. Altogether some 1.8 million distinct CDR3 sequences are present, 35% to 50% being singletons, with the ten largest covering about 21%. Comment on this clonotype: What it binds is not known.

J lost 4 bases, V lost 7 bases, and 6 bases had no gene match. The CDR3 has 13 residues. CDR1 is MNHNS, CDR2 SASEGT, per germline. This clonotype originated in a human donor in good health. The J gene is TRBJ2-5, the V gene TRBV6-1, with 7 bases identical to TRBD1. Sample: blood. This CDR3 is CASTQGILETQYF. For the CDR3, the DNA is TGTGCCAGCACACAGGGGATTTTAGAGACCCAGTACTTC.